This T cell receptor (beta chain) was observed in a study of CD8+ T cells in alopecia areata. Findings and caveats of the study: Across lesional scalp, and particularly alopecia totalis/universalis, clonality surpassed that of normal scalp.

Trimming cost V 6 bases and J 5 bases; bases outside gene matches: 9. The CDR3 loop spans 14 amino acids. Per the germline V gene, CDR1 is MNHEY and CDR2 is SVGAGI. Investigators isolated RNA and reverse transcribed it into cDNA to act as the sequencing template. The data were produced by immunoSEQ multiplex PCR, yet TCRdb's version contains in-frame clones alone and is incomplete. The sample lists 150,000 or so clones, 50% to 65% occurring once. This clone was observed a few times. The target antigen is unknown. Sequencing was performed on CD8+ T cells sorted from blood, taken at week 0. The V call is TRBV6-5, the J call TRBJ2-7; 8 bases fit TRBD1. The receptor comes from a human donor with alopecia areata. The DNA of the CDR3 is TGTGCCAGCAGCCCGGGACAGGCTAGCGACGAGCAGTACTTC. Amino acid sequence: CASSPGQASDEQYF.